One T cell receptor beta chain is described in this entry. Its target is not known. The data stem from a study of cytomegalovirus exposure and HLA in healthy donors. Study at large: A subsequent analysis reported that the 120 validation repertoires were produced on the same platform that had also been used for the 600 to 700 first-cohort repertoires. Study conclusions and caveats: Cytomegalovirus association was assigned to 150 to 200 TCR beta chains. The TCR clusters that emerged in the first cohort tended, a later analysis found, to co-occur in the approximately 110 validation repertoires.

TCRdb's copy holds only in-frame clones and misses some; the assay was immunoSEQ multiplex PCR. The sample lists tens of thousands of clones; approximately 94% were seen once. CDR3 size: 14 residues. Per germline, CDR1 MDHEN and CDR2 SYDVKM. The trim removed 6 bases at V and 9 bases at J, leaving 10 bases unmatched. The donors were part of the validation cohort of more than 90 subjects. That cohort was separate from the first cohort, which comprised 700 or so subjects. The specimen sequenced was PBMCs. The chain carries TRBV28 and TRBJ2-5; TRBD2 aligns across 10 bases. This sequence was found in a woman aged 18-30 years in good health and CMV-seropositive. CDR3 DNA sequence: TGTGCCAGCAGAATAGGGACTAGCGCCCGGGCCCAGTACTTC. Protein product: CASRIGTSARAQYF. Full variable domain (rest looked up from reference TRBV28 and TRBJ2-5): DVKVTQSSRYLVKRTGEKVFLECVQDMDHENMFWYRQDPGLGLRLIYFSYDVKMKEKGDIPEGYSVSREKKERFSLILESASTNQTSMYLCASRIGTSARAQYFGPGTRLLVL.